The 6 T cell receptor beta chains listed next were all sequenced from one sample in a study of early stage breast cancer tumors. TCRdb keeps only in-frame clones here, not all; method: immunoSEQ multiplex PCR. The sample comprises around 28,000 clones, roughly 50% of which are singletons, and approximately 8% rests with the top ten. Sequences were obtained from breast tumor tissue. Receptors were obtained from a person aged 50-59 years with breast cancer.

The chain employs TRBV5-4 and TRBJ2-7; 9 nucleotides align to TRBD1. Germline trimming cut 1 base from V and 2 bases from J; bases unmatched to any gene: 1. This CDR3 contains 14 residues. Per the germline V gene, CDR1 is SGHNT and CDR2 is YYREEE (reference sequence). The CDR3 coding sequence is TGTGCCAGCAGCTTGCGACAGGGGGCCTACGAGCAGTACTTC. Translating it yields CASSLRQGAYEQYF.

The chain combines TRBV19 with TRBJ2-6; TRBD2 matches at 9 bases. Trimming at V came to 8 bases and at J to 1 base, leaving 15 bases not matched to a gene. Germline assignment: CDR1 LNHDA and CDR2 SQIVND (reference sequence). The CDR3 runs to 19 residues. The DNA of the CDR3 is TGTGCCAGTGCCGTACGGAGGGTAGCGGGAGAGTCTGGGGCCAACGTCCTGACTTTC. The encoded protein is CASAVRRVAGESGANVLTF.

By share of the sample, this clone is medium-sized. J is TRBJ2-2 and V is TRBV29-1; D remains ambiguous. Trimming removed 2 bases at V and 1 base at J, with 5 bases between. The CDR3 spans 13 residues. Germline V gene lookup returns CDR1 SQVTM and CDR2 ANQGSEA. The CDR3 is CSVEQLNTGELFF. The CDR3 coding sequence is TGCAGCGTTGAACAGCTGAACACCGGGGAGCTGTTTTTT.

This chain links TRBV27 with TRBJ2-6; TRBD2 might be the D (6 bases). This CDR3 spans 17 amino acids. The germline gives CDR1 MNHEY, CDR2 SMNVEV (reference sequence). The germline V and J ends were trimmed by 3 bases and 5 bases, with 17 bases remaining between them. CDR3 nucleotides: TGTGCCAGCAGTTTGGCGGGGCAACCCTCCAGGGCCAACGTCCTGACTTTC. It translates to CASSLAGQPSRANVLTF.

This clone was counted a few times. V gene TRBV18 combines with J gene TRBJ2-7; no firm D call. This CDR3 contains 13 residues. V shed 4 bases and J shed 3 bases, with 10 bases lying between them. The germline V gene encodes CDR1 KGHSH and CDR2 LQKENI. The CDR3 loop reads CASSQGRSYEQYF. The CDR3 coding sequence is TGTGCCAGCTCACAAGGACGGAGCTACGAGCAGTACTTC.

This clone was counted only a few times. The chain links TRBV11-1 to TRBJ2-1, with 9 bases matching TRBD2. The V and J ends lost 5 bases and 7 bases, in that order; junction bases with no gene match: 15. The CDR3 has 17 residues. Germline assignment: CDR1 SGHAT and CDR2 FQDESV (reference sequence). The CDR3 here is CASSRGPVGLARNEQFF. CDR3 nucleotide sequence: TGTGCCAGCAGCCGGGGCCCCGTCGGACTAGCGAGAAATGAGCAGTTCTTC. Complete variable domain (other parts from reference TRBV11-1 and TRBJ2-1): EAEVAQSPRYKITEKSQAVAFWCDPISGHATLYWYRQILGQGPELLVQFQDESVVDDSQLPKDRFSAERLKGVDSTLKIQPAELGDSAMYLCASSRGPVGLARNEQFFGPGTRLTVL.